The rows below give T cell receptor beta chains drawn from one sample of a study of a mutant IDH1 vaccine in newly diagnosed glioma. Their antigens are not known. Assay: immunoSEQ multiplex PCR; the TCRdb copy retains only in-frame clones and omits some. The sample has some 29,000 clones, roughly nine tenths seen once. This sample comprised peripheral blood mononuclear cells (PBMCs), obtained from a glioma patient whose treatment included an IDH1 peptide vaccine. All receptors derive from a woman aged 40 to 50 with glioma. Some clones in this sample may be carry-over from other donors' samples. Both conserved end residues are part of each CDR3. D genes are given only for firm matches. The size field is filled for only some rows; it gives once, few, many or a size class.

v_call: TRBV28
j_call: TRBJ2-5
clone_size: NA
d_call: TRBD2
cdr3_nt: TGTGCCAGCAATCCAGGACTAGAGCTCATGGGGACCCAGTACTTC
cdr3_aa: CASNPGLELMGTQYF

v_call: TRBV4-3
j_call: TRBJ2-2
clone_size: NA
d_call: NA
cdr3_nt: TGCGCCAGCAGCCAAGGGTTAACGGTGACCGGGGAGCTGTTTTTT
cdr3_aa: CASSQGLTVTGELFF

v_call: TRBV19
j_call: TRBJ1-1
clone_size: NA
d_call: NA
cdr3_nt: TGTGCCAGTAGTATCCGCAGGGACATGAACACTGAAGCTTTCTTT
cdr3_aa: CASSIRRDMNTEAFF

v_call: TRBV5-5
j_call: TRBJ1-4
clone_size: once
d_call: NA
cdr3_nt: TGTGCCAGCAGCTTGGGGGGAAGGTTTAGGACTAATGAAAAACTGTTTTTT
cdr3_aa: CASSLGGRFRTNEKLFF

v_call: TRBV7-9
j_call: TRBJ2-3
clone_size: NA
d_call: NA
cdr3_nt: TGTGCCAGCAGCTTAGGGTTCGGCGGGAGCACAGATACGCAGTATTTT
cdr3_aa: CASSLGFGGSTDTQYF

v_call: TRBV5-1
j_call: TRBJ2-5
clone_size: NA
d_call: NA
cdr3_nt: TGCGCCAGCAGCTTGGGGGTGGGGTCGAGACAAGCAGCCCAGTACTTC
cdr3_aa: CASSLGVGSRQAAQYF

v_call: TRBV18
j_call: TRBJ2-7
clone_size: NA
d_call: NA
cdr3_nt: TGTGCCAGCTCACCACCGGTGGGGCGCCCCTACGAGCAGTACTTC
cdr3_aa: CASSPPVGRPYEQYF

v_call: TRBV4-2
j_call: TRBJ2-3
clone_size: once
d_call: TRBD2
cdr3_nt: TGTGCCAGCAGGGTAGCGGGATCTAGCACAGATACGCAGTATTTT
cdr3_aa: CASRVAGSSTDTQYF

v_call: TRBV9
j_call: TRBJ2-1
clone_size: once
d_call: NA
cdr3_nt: TGTGCCAGCAGCCCGGACTTCAATGAGCAGTTCTTC
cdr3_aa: CASSPDFNEQFF

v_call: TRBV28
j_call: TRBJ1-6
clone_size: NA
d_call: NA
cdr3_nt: TGTGCCAGCAGTCCGACGGGACCCCTCCACTTT
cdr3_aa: CASSPTGPLHF